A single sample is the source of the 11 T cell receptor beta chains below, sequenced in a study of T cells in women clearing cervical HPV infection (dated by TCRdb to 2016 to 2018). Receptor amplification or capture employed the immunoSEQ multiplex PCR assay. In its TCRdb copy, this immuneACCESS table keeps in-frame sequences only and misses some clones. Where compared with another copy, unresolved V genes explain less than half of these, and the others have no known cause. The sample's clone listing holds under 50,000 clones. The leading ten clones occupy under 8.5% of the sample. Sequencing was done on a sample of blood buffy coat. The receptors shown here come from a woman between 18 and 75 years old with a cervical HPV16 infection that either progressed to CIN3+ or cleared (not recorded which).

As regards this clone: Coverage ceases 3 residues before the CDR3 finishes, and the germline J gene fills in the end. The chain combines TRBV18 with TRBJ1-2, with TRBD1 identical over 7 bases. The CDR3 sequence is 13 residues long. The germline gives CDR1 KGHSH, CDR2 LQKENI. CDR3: CVSSPDRVVGYTF. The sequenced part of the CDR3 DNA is TGTGTCAGTTCACCCGACAGGGTGGTTGGC.

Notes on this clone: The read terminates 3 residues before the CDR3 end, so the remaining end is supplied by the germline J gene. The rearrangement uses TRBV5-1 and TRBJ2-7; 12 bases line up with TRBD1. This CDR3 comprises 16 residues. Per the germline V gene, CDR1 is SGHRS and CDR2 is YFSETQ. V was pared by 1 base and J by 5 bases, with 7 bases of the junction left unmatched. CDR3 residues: CASSLNVGTGGHEQYF. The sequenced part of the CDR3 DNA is TGCGCCAGCAGCTTGAACGTCGGGACAGGGGGCCACGAG.

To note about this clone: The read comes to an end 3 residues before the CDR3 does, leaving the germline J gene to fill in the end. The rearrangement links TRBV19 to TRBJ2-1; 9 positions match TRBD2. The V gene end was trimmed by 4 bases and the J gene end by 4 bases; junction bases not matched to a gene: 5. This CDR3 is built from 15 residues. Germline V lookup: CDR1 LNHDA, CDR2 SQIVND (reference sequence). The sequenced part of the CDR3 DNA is TGTGCCAGTAGTACGGGACTAGCTTCATACAATGAG. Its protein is CASSTGLASYNE. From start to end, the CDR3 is CASSTGLASYNEQFF.

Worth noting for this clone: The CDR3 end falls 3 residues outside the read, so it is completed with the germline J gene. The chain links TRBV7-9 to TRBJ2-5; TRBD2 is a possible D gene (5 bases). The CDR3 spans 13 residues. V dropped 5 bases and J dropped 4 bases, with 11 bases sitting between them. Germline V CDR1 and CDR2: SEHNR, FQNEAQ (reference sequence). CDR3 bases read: TGTGCCAGCAGCCACCAGCGGAGAGAGACC. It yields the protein CASSHQRRET. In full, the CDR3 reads CASSHQRRETQYF.

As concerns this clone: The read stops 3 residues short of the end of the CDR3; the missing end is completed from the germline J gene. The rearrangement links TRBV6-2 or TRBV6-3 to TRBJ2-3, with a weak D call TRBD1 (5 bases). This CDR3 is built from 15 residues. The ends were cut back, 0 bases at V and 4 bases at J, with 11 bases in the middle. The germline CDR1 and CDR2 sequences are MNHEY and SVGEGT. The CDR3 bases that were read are TGTGCCAGCAGTTACTCGGCAGGGTCTCCAGATACG. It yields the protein CASSYSAGSPDT. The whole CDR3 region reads CASSYSAGSPDTQYF.

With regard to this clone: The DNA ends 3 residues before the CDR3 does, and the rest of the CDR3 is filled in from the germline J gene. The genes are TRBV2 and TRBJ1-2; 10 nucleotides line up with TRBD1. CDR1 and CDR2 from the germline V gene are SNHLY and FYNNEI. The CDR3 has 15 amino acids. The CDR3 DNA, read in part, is TGTGCCAGCCGCTGGACAGGGGGGCACCGAAGGGGC. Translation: CASRWTGGHRRG. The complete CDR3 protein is CASRWTGGHRRGYTF.

CDR3 DNA (partial): TGCAGTGCCTCCGGACAGATCTACGAG. This sequence encodes CSASGQIYE. The whole CDR3 reads CSASGQIYEQYF. This chain connects TRBV20-1 to TRBJ2-7, with a weak D call TRBD1 (6 bases). The sequenced fragment ends 3 residues before the CDR3 boundary, so the rest is inferred from the germline J gene. The V end lost 6 bases, the J end lost 3 bases, and 12 bases lay between the germline ends. The CDR3 runs to 12 residues. Germline CDR1 reads DFQATT; CDR2 reads SNEGSKA (reference sequence).

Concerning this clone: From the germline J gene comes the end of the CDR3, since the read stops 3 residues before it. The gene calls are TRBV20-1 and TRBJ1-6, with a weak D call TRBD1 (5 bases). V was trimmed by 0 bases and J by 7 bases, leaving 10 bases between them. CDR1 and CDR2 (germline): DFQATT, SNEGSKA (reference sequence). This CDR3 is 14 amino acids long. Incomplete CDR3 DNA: TGCAGTGCTAGAGAAACCGCAGGGAATTCACCC. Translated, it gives CSARETAGNSP. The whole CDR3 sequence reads CSARETAGNSPLHF.

The covered CDR3 bases are TGTGCCAGTAGTATGACTAGCGGGACCTACAATGAG. Translating gives CASSMTSGTYNE. The full-length CDR3 reads as CASSMTSGTYNEQFF. The chain links TRBV19 to TRBJ2-1; 11 bases are shared with TRBD2. The read terminates 3 residues before the CDR3 end, so the remaining end is supplied by the germline J gene. Germline CDR1 reads LNHDA; CDR2 reads SQIVND (reference sequence). This CDR3 contains 15 residues. V lost 3 bases, J lost 2 bases, and 0 bases stayed unmatched.

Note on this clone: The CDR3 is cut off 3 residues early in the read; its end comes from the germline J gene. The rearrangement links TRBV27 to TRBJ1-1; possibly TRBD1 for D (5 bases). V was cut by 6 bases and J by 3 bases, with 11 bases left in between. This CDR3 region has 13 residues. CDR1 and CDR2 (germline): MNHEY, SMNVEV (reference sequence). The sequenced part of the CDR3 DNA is TGTGCCAGCAGCGGCAGGGAATACACTGAA. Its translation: CASSGREYTE. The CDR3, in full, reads CASSGREYTEAFF.

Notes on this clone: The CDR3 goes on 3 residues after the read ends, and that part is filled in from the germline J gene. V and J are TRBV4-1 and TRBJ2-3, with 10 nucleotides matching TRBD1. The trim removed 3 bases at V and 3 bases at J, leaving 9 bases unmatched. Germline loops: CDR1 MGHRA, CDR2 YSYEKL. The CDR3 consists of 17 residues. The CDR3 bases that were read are TGCGCCAGCAGCCAGGGAGGACAGGGGGGCTTTACAGATACG. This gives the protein CASSQGGQGGFTDT. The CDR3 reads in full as CASSQGGQGGFTDTQYF.